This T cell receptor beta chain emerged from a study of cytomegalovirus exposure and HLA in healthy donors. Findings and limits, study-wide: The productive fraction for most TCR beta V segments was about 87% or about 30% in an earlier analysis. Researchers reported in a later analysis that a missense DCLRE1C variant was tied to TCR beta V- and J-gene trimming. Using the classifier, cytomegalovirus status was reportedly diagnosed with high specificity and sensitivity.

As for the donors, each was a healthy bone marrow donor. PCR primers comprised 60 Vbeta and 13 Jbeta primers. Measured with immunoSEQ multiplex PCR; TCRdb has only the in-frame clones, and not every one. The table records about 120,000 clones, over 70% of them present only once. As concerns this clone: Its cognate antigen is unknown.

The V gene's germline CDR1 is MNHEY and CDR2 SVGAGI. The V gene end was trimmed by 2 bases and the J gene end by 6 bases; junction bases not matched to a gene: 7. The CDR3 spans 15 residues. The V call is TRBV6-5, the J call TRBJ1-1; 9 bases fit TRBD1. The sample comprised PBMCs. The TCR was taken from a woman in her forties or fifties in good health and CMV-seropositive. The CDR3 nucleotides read TGTGCCAGCAGTTACCCACCGGGACAGGGATCTGAAGCTTTCTTT. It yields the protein CASSYPPGQGSEAFF.